This T cell receptor beta chain was recorded in a study of blood T cell repertoires in COVID-19. Germline CDR1 and CDR2: LNHDA and SQIVND (reference sequence). The CDR3 consists of 17 residues. The V end lost 7 bases, the J end lost 1 base, and 22 bases lay between the germline ends. TCRdb keeps only in-frame clones here, not all; method: immunoSEQ multiplex PCR. The sample yields about 14,000 clones, roughly 82% seen once. The chain is built from TRBV19 and TRBJ1-1, with D maybe TRBD1 (6 bases). Sequenced input: peripheral blood. The origin of this receptor is a woman aged 45-65 years with active or convalescent COVID-19. The CDR3 loop is CASIHGGIFDKNTEAFF. The CDR3, as DNA: TGTGCCAGTATTCATGGGGGCATCTTTGATAAGAACACTGAAGCTTTCTTT.